Below, one TCR beta chain is given with its context. The record originates from a study of cytomegalovirus exposure and HLA in healthy donors. PCR involved 60 Vbeta and 13 Jbeta primers. The method was immunoSEQ multiplex PCR; TCRdb's version includes in-frame clones alone and lacks a portion of them. The data hold 60,000 to 70,000 clones, with 70% to 80% observed a single time. This CDR3 region has 18 residues. Germline V gives CDR1 SGHDT, CDR2 YYEEEE. Trimming took off 2 bases at V and 2 bases at J, with 23 bases between the two ends. This sequence was found in a man between 50 and 59 years old in good health and CMV-seronegative. This rearrangement joins TRBV5-6 to TRBJ2-7; possibly TRBD2 for D (6 bases). Input material: PBMCs. The CDR3 DNA reads as TGTGCCAGCAGCTTTTCAGCACCCAAACTAGCTGGAACCTACGAGCAGTACTTC. Its translation: CASSFSAPKLAGTYEQYF.